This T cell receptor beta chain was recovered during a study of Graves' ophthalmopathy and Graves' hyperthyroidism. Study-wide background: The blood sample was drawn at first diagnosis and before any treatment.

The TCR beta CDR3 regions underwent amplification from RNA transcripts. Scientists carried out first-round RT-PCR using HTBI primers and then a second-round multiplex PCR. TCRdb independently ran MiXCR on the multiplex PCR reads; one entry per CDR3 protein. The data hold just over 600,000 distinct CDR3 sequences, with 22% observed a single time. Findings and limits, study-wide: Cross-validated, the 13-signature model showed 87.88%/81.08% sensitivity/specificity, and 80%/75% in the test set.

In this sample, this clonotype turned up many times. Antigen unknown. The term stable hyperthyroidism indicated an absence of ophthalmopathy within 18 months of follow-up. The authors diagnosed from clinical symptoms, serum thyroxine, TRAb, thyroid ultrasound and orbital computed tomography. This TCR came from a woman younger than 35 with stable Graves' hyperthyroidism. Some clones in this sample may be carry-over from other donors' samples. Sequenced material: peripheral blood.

Written as DNA, the CDR3 is TGCAGTGCTAGAGATTCGGGGTCTGGGGCCAACGTCCTGACTTTC. Protein sequence: CSARDSGSGANVLTF. J is TRBJ2-6 and V is TRBV20-1; TRBD2 is a possible D gene (5 bases). The CDR3 spans 15 residues. CDR1 and CDR2 from the germline V gene are DFQATT and SNEGSKA (reference sequence). Trimming left V 0 bases short and J 1 base short, with 7 bases between.